The 8 T cell receptor beta chains below all came from one sample that was sequenced in a study of PD-L1 blockade in urothelial cancer (dated by TCRdb to 2016 to 2017). Library preparation used the immunoSEQ multiplex PCR assay. TCRdb provides this immuneACCESS table in a form limited to in-frame rearrangements. Some clones are lacking; in checked studies, under half of them reflect an unresolved V gene, and why the rest are absent is not known. The sample table holds 95,000 to 100,000 clones, of which around nine tenths were seen once. The top ten clonotypes cover about 2% of the sample. The time point label corresponds to: pretreatment peripheral blood. Sequencing used PBMCs, obtained around atezolizumab (anti-PD-L1) treatment. These receptors all come from a man between 60 and 70 years old with urothelial cancer.

This clone was detected only once. This chain connects TRBV9 to TRBJ2-1; TRBD2 might be the D (5 bases). Germline values: CDR1 SGDLS, CDR2 YYNGEE. The V gene lost 4 bases and the J gene lost 5 bases, with 13 bases spanning the gap. The CDR3 consists of 14 residues. The CDR3 bases are TGTGCCAGCAGCCCGACTATAACAAACAATGAGCAGTTCTTC. Translating it yields CASSPTITNNEQFF. The full variable domain, with the rest looked up from reference TRBV9 and TRBJ2-1, is DSGVTQTPKHLITATGQRVTLRCSPRSGDLSVYWYQQSLDQGLQFLIQYYNGEERAKGNILERFSAQQFPDLHSELNLSSLELGDSALYFCASSPTITNNEQFFGPGTRLTVL.

The chain joins TRBV9 to TRBJ2-1; 11 bases map to TRBD1. Germline CDR1 SGDLS, CDR2 YYNGEE. Trimming took 0 bases from V and 8 from J; bases not matched to a gene: 13. The CDR3 totals 18 residues. The CDR3 region has the DNA TGTGCCAGCAGCGTAGCATGGGCCAGGACAGGGGGCCCGGATGAGCAGTTCTTC. As protein: CASSVAWARTGGPDEQFF. Full variable domain (missing parts from reference TRBV9 and TRBJ2-1): DSGVTQTPKHLITATGQRVTLRCSPRSGDLSVYWYQQSLDQGLQFLIQYYNGEERAKGNILERFSAQQFPDLHSELNLSSLELGDSALYFCASSVAWARTGGPDEQFFGPGTRLTVL.

This chain connects TRBV5-1 to TRBJ2-1; TRBD2 matches 8 bases. The trim removed 4 bases at V and 2 bases at J, leaving 8 bases unmatched. CDR1 and CDR2 (germline): SGHRS, YFSETQ. The CDR3 runs 16 residues. DNA for the CDR3: TGCGCCAGCAGCCCCGGGGGGGGGCCAGCCTACAATGAGCAGTTCTTC. Residues: CASSPGGGPAYNEQFF. Combining the CDR3 with reference TRBV5-1 and TRBJ2-1 gives the whole variable domain KAGVTQTPRYLIKTRGQQVTLSCSPISGHRSVSWYQQTPGQGLQFLFEYFSETQRNKGNFPGRFSGRQFSNSRSEMNVSTLELGDSALYLCASSPGGGPAYNEQFFGPGTRLTVL.

The chain is built from TRBV9 and TRBJ2-7; 9 nucleotides match TRBD1. The CDR3 covers 17 residues. Losses at the gene ends were 4 bases for V and 5 bases for J; bases not matched to a gene: 16. Germline CDR1 reads SGDLS; CDR2 reads YYNGEE. The CDR3 nucleotides read TGTGCCAGCAGCCCGAGCCCCGGGACAGGGTTTGGTCACGAGCAGTACTTC. Translated: CASSPSPGTGFGHEQYF.

The J gene is TRBJ2-5, the V gene TRBV7-8, with TRBD1 matching over 7 bases. The germline V gene encodes CDR1 SGHVS and CDR2 FQNEAQ. The junction had 11 bases not matched to a gene; V was cut back by 5 bases and J by 5 bases. The CDR3 is made up of 15 amino acids. The CDR3 bases are TGTGCCAGCAGCACAATGGCACCGGGACAGGAGACCCAGTACTTC. Its protein is CASSTMAPGQETQYF.

The genes are TRBV5-6 and TRBJ1-2; D possibly corresponds to TRBD1 (5 bases). CDR3 length: 14 residues. Trimming stripped 4 bases from V and 5 bases from J, with 15 bases between. CDR1 SGHDT and CDR2 YYEEEE come from the germline V gene. The CDR3 loop reads CASSLGGRAYGYTF. The CDR3 DNA reads as TGTGCCAGCAGCCTCGGCGGCAGGGCGTATGGCTACACCTTC. The full variable domain, rest sourced from reference TRBV5-6 and TRBJ1-2, is DAGVTQSPTHLIKTRGQQVTLRCSPKSGHDTVSWYQQALGQGPQFIFQYYEEEERQRGNFPDRFSGHQFPNYSSELNVNALLLGDSALYLCASSLGGRAYGYTFGSGTRLTVV.

V usage is TRBV28 and J usage is TRBJ2-1, with 10 bases identical to TRBD2. Germline lookup yields CDR1 MDHEN and CDR2 SYDVKM. V shed 2 bases, J shed 10 bases, and the junction held 8 bases outside the gene matches. The CDR3 is 15 residues long. CDR3 sequence (DNA): TGTGCCAGCAGTTTAACTCCAGCGGGAGGGTGGGAGCAGTTCTTC. Protein product: CASSLTPAGGWEQFF.

This chain joins TRBV2 and TRBJ2-7; tentatively, D is TRBD2 (6 bases). V was shortened by 6 bases and J by 4 bases, with 10 bases between the two germline ends. Per the germline V gene, CDR1 is SNHLY and CDR2 is FYNNEI. The CDR3 totals 12 residues. The CDR3 nucleotides are TGTGCCAGCAGCCCGGGGGTGTACGAGCAGTACTTC. This encodes CASSPGVYEQYF.